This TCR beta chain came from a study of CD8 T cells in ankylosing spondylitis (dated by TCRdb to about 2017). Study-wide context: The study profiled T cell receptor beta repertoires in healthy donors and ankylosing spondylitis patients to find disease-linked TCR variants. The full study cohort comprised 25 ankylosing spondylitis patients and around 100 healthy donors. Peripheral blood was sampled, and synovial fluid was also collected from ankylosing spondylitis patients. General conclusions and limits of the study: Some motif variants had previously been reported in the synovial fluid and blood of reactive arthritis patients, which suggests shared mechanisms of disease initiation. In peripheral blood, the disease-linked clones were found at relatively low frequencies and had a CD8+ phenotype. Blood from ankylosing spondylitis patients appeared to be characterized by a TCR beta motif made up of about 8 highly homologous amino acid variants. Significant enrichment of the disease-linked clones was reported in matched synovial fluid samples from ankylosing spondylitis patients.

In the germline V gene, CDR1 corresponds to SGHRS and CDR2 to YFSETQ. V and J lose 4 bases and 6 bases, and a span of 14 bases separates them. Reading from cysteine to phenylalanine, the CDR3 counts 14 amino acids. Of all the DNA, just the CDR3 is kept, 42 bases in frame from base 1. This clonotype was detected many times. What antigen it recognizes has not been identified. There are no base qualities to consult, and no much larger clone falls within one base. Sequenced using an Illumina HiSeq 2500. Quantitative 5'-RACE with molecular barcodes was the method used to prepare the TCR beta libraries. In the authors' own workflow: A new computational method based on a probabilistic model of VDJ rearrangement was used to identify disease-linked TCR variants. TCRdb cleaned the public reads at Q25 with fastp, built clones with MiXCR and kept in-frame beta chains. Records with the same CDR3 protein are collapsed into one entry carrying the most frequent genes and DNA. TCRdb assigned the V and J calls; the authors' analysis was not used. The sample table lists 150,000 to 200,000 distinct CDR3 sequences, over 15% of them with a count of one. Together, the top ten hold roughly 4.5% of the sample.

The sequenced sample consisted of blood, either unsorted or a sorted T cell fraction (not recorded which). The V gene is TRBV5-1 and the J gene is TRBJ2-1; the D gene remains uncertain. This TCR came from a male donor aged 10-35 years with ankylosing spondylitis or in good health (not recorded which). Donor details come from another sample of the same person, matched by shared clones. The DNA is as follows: TGCGCCAGCAGCCGGAGTTTGGCGGCCAATGAGCAGTTCTTC. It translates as CASSRSLAANEQFF. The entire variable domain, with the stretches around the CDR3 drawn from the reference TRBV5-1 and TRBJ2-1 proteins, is KAGVTQTPRYLIKTRGQQVTLSCSPISGHRSVSWYQQTPGQGLQFLFEYFSETQRNKGNFPGRFSGRQFSNSRSEMNVSTLELGDSALYLCASSRSLAANEQFFGPGTRLTVL.